Listed here are 9 T cell receptor beta chains from one sample, sequenced in a study of T-cell reconstitution after alpha-beta-depleted transplantation in children. Unique molecular identifiers were used to barcode this TCRbeta library. TCRdb re-derived calls from the PCR reads in MiXCR, one entry per CDR3 protein. Here the sample spans approximately 800,000 distinct CDR3 sequences, about 15% being singletons. The sample was PBMCs, mostly from graft donor cells, taken 360 days after TCRalphabeta/CD19-depleted stem cell transplant. The receptors were gathered from a male patient aged 10 to 17 who had a stem cell transplant for acute lymphoblastic leukemia, so the T cells may come from the graft donor.

The chain employs TRBV4-2 and TRBJ2-1; D is unclear. The CDR3 totals 13 residues. CDR1 is LGHNA, CDR2 YNFKEQ, per germline. The V gene lost 4 bases and the J gene lost 8 bases, with 12 bases spanning the gap. The CDR3 DNA reads TGTGCCAGCAGCCCTACCCTTATCTATGAGCAGTTCTTC. It yields the protein CASSPTLIYEQFF.

This clonotype has ten or more counts. The V gene is TRBV10-1, the J gene TRBJ2-1; TRBD2 matches 7 bases. The CDR3 contains 18 residues. The germline V gene has CDR1 WNHNN and CDR2 SYGVQD (reference sequence). The J segment lost 4 bases and the V segment lost 3 bases, leaving 15 bases of the junction unmatched. CDR3 sequence reads: CASSDRVGRESRYNEQFF. CDR3 sequence (DNA): TGCGCCAGCAGTGATAGAGTCGGGCGGGAGAGTCGGTACAATGAGCAGTTCTTC.

Only a few counts were recorded for this clonotype. The gene calls are TRBV2 and TRBJ2-2, with D unresolved. V gave up 6 bases and J gave up 3 bases, with 14 bases separating them. This CDR3 has 15 amino acids. The V gene's germline CDR1 is SNHLY and CDR2 FYNNEI. Written as DNA, the CDR3 is TGTGCCAGCAGCCGAAATAGGCCGGACACCGGGGAGCTGTTTTTT. Protein product: CASSRNRPDTGELFF.

The chain joins TRBV18 to TRBJ2-7; no reliable D call. Trimming pared 0 bases from V and 2 bases from J, leaving 11 bases between. CDR1 and CDR2 (germline): KGHSH, LQKENI. The CDR3 consists of 15 residues. CDR3 sequence reads: CASSPPGLATYEQYF. The CDR3 DNA is TGTGCCAGCTCACCACCGGGCCTTGCTACCTACGAGCAGTACTTC.

J is TRBJ2-5 and V is TRBV18, with 8 bases that match TRBD2. V shed 5 bases and J 4 bases; nucleotides not matched to a gene: 6. The germline V gene has CDR1 KGHSH and CDR2 LQKENI. This CDR3 region has 14 residues. In DNA form, the CDR3 reads TGTGCCAGCTCATCCTGGCGGGAGGCAGAGACCCAGTACTTC. It codes for CASSSWREAETQYF.

V and J are TRBV5-1 and TRBJ2-3, with a weak D call TRBD1 (5 bases). Trimming cost V 3 bases and J 2 bases, with 22 bases left between them. This CDR3 has 18 residues. The germline V gene encodes CDR1 SGHRS and CDR2 YFSETQ. For the CDR3, the DNA is TGCGCCAGCAGCTGGCCTAAACTGACAGTCCAATTCACAGATACGCAGTATTTT. Encoded protein: CASSWPKLTVQFTDTQYF.

A few counts support this clonotype. This sequence joins TRBV7-8 and TRBJ2-7; no clear D. The CDR3 spans 15 residues. The germline V gene encodes CDR1 SGHVS and CDR2 FQNEAQ. Trimming took off 5 bases at V and 0 bases at J, with 14 bases between the two ends. As DNA, the CDR3 is TGTGCCAGCAGCGAAGGACGAATACACTCCTACGAGCAGTACTTC. Residues: CASSEGRIHSYEQYF.

V is TRBV13 and J is TRBJ2-7, with TRBD1 matching 8 bases. Germline CDR1 and CDR2: PRHDT and FYEKMQ (reference sequence). V was pared by 6 bases and J by 7 bases, with 14 bases of the junction left unmatched. The CDR3 covers 15 residues. The CDR3 DNA follows: TGTGCCAGCAGTCCCTCGAGGCAGGGGGCTAGGGAGCAGTACTTC. Its translation is CASSPSRQGAREQYF.

This clonotype was seen only a few times. The rearrangement uses TRBV27 and TRBJ2-7; no reliable D call. This CDR3 region has 15 residues. The germline V and J ends were trimmed by 0 bases and 2 bases, with 11 bases remaining between them. Germline loops: CDR1 MNHEY, CDR2 SMNVEV (reference sequence). CDR3 coding DNA: TGTGCCAGCAGTTTATCTGGGGTAGAGGCCTACGAGCAGTACTTC. It encodes CASSLSGVEAYEQYF.